The 8 T cell receptor beta chains listed next were all sequenced from one sample in a study of response to subunit inactivated influenza vaccine. TCRdb reprocessed the RT-PCR reads with MiXCR, giving one entry per CDR3 protein. The sample yields some 570,000 distinct CDR3 sequences, roughly 12% seen once. The sample was also linked to a second study, of T cells expressing NK-cell markers. That report adds: For TCR beta, cDNA was produced by 5'RACE template switching with UMIs.

Material: PBMCs from blood, obtained on the day of vaccination. These receptors were obtained from a middle-aged man who received an inactivated influenza vaccine.

This chain links TRBV2 with TRBJ2-2; no definite D call. V was shortened by 2 bases and J by 6 bases, with 13 bases between the two germline ends. Germline CDR1 and CDR2: SNHLY and FYNNEI. The CDR3 runs 15 residues. The CDR3: CASSESTVSPGELFF. CDR3 sequence (DNA): TGTGCCAGCAGTGAAAGTACAGTTTCGCCCGGGGAGCTGTTTTTT.

The chain carries TRBV30 and TRBJ2-3; 10 positions agree with TRBD2. Germline V gene data show CDR1 as GTSNPN and CDR2 as SVGIG (reference sequence). With 3 bases clipped from V and 2 bases from J, the junction kept 5 bases outside the gene matches. CDR3 length: 15 amino acids. The CDR3 DNA reads as TGTGCCTGGAGCGTCAGCGGGGGGGTCACAGATACGCAGTATTTT. It codes for CAWSVSGGVTDTQYF.

The chain links TRBV20-1 to TRBJ2-1; no clear D. Trimming removed 3 bases from V and 4 bases from J, with 7 bases in between. Germline V gene lookup returns CDR1 DFQATT and CDR2 SNEGSKA (reference sequence). The CDR3 is made up of 12 amino acids. CDR3 nucleotides: TGCAGTGCTAGTACTACATACAATGAGCAGTTCTTC. Translating gives CSASTTYNEQFF.

The V gene is TRBV4-2, the J gene TRBJ1-1; D not certain. From germline, CDR1 is LGHNA and CDR2 YNFKEQ. V was shortened by 0 bases and J by 1 base, with 21 bases between the two germline ends. The CDR3 length is 19 residues. The chain's CDR3 is CASSQEESDIDGGNTEAFF. For the CDR3, the DNA is TGTGCCAGCAGCCAAGAGGAATCTGACATCGATGGCGGGAACACTGAAGCTTTCTTT.

The chain employs TRBV30 and TRBJ1-3, with D unresolved. Germline V gene sequence: CDR1 GTSNPN, CDR2 SVGIG (reference sequence). Trimming cost V 5 bases and J 2 bases, with 10 bases left between them. The CDR3 is made up of 13 amino acids. CDR3 amino acids: CAWAWRTGNTIYF. DNA for the CDR3: TGTGCCTGGGCTTGGAGGACTGGAAACACCATATATTTT.

This clonotype appeared a few times. The V gene is TRBV4-2, the J gene TRBJ2-3; unclear D gene. Germline values: CDR1 LGHNA, CDR2 YNFKEQ. The CDR3 sequence is 16 residues long. Trimming stripped 5 bases from V and 2 bases from J, with 17 bases between. CDR3 loop: CASSVNIPTTTDTQYF. CDR3 DNA: TGTGCCAGCAGCGTAAACATCCCCACAACCACAGATACGCAGTATTTT.

The V and J genes are TRBV4-2 and TRBJ1-5; the D is unclear. Trimming removed 1 base from V and 0 bases from J, with 4 bases in between. CDR3 length: 14 amino acids. Germline values: CDR1 LGHNA, CDR2 YNFKEQ. The CDR3 sequence: CASSQVASNQPQHF. The CDR3 DNA reads as TGTGCCAGCAGCCAAGTAGCTAGCAATCAGCCCCAGCATTTT.

The chain combines TRBV6-2 or TRBV6-3 with TRBJ2-5; no clear D gene. The CDR3 is 11 amino acids. Trimming stripped 6 bases from V and 5 bases from J, with 7 bases between. The germline V gene encodes CDR1 MNHEY and CDR2 SVGEGT. The chain's CDR3 is CASRDAETQYF. The CDR3, as DNA: TGTGCCAGCAGGGACGCGGAGACCCAGTACTTC.